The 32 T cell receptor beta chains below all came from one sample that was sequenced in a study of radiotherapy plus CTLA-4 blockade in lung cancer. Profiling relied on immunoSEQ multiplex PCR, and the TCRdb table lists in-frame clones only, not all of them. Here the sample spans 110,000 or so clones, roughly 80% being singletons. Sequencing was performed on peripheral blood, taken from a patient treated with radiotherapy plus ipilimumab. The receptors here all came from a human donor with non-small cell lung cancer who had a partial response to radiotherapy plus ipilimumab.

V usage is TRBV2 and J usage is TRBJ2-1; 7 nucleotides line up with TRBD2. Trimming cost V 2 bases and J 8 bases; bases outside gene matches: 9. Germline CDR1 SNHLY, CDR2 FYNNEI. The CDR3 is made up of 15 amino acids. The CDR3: CASSEQAGHFDEQFF. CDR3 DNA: TGTGCCAGCAGTGAACAAGCGGGGCACTTCGATGAGCAGTTCTTC.

CDR3 DNA: TGTGCCAGCGGTCTAGCGGGAGTGGGGTTAAATACGCAGTATTTT. As protein: CASGLAGVGLNTQYF. The J gene is TRBJ2-3, the V gene TRBV7-2, with 10 bases aligning to TRBD2. The CDR3 is made up of 15 amino acids. V trimming: 8 bases; J trimming: 7 bases; junction bases outside the gene matches: 12. CDR1 SGHTA and CDR2 FQGNSA come from the germline V gene.

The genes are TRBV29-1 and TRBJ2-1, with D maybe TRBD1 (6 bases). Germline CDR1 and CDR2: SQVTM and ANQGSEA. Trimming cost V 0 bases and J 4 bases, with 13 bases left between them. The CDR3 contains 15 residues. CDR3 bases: TGCAGCGTTGAAGATCAGGGGTCTTTTTACAATGAGCAGTTCTTC. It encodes CSVEDQGSFYNEQFF.

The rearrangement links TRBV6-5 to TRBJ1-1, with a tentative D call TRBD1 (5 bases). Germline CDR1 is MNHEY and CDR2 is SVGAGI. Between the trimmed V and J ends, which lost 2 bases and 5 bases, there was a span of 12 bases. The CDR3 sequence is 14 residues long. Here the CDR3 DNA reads TGTGCCAGCAGTTACGGGCAGGGTTGGACTGAAGCTTTCTTT. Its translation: CASSYGQGWTEAFF.

The CDR3 protein is CASSRGREETQYF. The DNA of the CDR3 is TGTGCCAGCTCAAGAGGGCGGGAAGAGACCCAGTACTTC. The chain is built from TRBV18 and TRBJ2-5; a possible D gene is TRBD2 (5 bases). V was pared by 5 bases and J by 3 bases, with 10 bases between. This CDR3 has 13 amino acids. The V gene's germline CDR1 is KGHSH and CDR2 LQKENI.

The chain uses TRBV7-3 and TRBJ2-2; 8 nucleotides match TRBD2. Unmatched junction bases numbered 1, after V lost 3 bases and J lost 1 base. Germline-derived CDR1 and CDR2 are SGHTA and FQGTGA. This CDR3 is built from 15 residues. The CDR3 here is CASSFTSGNTGELFF. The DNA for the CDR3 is TGTGCCAGCAGCTTTACTAGCGGGAACACCGGGGAGCTGTTTTTT.

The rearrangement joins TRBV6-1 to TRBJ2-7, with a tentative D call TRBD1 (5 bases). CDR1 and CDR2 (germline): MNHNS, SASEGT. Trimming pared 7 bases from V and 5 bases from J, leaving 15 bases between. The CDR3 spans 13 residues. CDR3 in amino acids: CASNGREIHEQYF. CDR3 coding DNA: TGTGCCAGCAACGGCAGGGAAATCCACGAGCAGTACTTC.

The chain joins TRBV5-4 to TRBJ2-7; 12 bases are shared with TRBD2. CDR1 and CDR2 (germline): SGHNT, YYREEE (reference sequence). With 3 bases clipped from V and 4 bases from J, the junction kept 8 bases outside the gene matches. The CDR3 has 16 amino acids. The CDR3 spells CASSSKTSGSPYEQYV. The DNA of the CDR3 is TGTGCCAGCAGCTCAAAGACTAGCGGGAGCCCATACGAGCAGTACGTC.

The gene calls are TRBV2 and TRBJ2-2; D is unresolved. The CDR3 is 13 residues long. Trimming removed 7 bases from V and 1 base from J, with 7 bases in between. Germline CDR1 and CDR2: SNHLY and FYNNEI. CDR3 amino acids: CASKKQNTGELFF. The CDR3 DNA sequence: TGTGCCAGCAAAAAACAGAACACCGGGGAGCTGTTTTTT.

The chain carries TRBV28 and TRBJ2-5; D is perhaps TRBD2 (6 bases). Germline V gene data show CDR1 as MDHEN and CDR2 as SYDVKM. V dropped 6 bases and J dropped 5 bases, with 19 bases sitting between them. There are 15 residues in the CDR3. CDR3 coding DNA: TGTGCCAGCAGCCCCCGGGCCCTAGGAGGGGAGACCCAGTACTTC. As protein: CASSPRALGGETQYF.

The CDR3 DNA reads TGTGCCAGCAGCTTCAAGACTAGCGGGACTAATGAGCAGTTCTTC. It is translated as CASSFKTSGTNEQFF. This rearrangement joins TRBV5-4 to TRBJ2-1, with 11 bases identical to TRBD2. The CDR3 sequence is 15 residues long. V lost 2 bases, J lost 7 bases, and 5 bases stayed unmatched. Per the germline V gene, CDR1 is SGHNT and CDR2 is YYREEE (reference sequence).

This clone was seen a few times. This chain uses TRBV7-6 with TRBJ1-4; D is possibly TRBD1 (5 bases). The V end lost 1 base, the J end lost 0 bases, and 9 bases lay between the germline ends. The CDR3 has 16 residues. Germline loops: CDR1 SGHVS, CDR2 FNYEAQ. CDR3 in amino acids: CASSLGGGTTNEKLFF. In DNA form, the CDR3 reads TGTGCCAGCAGCTTAGGGGGGGGAACAACTAATGAAAAACTGTTTTTT.

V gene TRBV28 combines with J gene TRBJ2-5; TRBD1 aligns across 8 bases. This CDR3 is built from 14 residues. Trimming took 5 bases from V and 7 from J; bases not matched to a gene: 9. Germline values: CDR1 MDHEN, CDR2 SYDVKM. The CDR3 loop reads CASSVGQGPRTQYF. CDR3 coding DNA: TGTGCCAGCAGTGTCGGACAGGGCCCAAGGACCCAGTACTTC.

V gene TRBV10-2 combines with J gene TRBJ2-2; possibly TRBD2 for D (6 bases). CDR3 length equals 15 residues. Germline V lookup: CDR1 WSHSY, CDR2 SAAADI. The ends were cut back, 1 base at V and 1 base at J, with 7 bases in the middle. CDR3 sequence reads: CASSEYGGNTGELFF. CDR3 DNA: TGCGCCAGCAGTGAGTACGGGGGGAACACCGGGGAGCTGTTTTTT.

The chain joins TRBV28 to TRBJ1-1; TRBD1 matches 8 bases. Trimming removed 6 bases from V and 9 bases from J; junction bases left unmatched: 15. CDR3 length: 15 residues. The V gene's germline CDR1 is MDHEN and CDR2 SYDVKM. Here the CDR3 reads CASSPPIGTGSKAFF. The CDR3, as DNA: TGTGCCAGCAGCCCTCCCATTGGGACAGGATCGAAAGCTTTCTTT. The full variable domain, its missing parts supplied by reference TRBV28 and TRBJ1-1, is DVKVTQSSRYLVKRTGEKVFLECVQDMDHENMFWYRQDPGLGLRLIYFSYDVKMKEKGDIPEGYSVSREKKERFSLILESASTNQTSMYLCASSPPIGTGSKAFFGQGTRLTVV.

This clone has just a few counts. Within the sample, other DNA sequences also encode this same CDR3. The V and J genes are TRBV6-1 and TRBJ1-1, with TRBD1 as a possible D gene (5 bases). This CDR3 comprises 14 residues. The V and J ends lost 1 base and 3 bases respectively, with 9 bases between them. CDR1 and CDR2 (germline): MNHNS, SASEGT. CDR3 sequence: CASSEDRGDTEAFF. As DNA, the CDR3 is TGTGCCAGCAGTGAAGATCGGGGGGACACTGAAGCTTTCTTT.

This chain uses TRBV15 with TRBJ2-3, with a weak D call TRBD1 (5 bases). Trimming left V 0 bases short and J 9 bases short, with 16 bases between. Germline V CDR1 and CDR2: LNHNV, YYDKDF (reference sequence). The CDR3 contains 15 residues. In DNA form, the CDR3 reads TGTGCCACCAGCAGAGATCAGTGGGCAGGGCGAACGCAGTATTTT. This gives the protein CATSRDQWAGRTQYF. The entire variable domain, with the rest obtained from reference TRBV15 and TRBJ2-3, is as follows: DAMVIQNPRYQVTQFGKPVTLSCSQTLNHNVMYWYQQKSSQAPKLLFHYYDKDFNNEADTPDNFQSRRPNTSFCFLDIRSPGLGDTAMYLCATSRDQWAGRTQYFGPGTRLTVL.

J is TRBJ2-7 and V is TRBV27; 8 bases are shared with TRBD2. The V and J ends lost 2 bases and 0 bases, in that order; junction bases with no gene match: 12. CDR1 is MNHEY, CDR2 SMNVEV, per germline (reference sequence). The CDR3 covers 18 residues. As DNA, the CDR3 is TGTGCCAGCAGTTTAGCTCGGGGTAGCGGGAAGTTCTCCTACGAGCAGTACTTC. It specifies CASSLARGSGKFSYEQYF.

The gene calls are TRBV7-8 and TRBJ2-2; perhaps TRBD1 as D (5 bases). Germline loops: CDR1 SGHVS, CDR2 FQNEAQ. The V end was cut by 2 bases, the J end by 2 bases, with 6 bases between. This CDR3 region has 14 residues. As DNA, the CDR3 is TGTGCCAGCAGCTTAACAGGAAACACCGGGGAGCTGTTTTTT. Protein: CASSLTGNTGELFF.

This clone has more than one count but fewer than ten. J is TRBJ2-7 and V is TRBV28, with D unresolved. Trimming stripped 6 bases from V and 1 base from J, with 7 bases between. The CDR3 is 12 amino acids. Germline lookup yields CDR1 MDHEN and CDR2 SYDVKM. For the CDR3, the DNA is TGTGCCAGCAGGCGAAGATCCTACGAGCAGTACTTC. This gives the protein CASRRRSYEQYF.

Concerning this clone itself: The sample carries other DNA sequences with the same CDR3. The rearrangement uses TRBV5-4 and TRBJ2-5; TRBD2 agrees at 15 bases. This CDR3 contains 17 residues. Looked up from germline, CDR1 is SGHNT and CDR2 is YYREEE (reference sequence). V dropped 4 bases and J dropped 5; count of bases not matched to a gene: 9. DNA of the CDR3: TGTGCCAGCAGCCCTGGACTAGCGGGAGGGCCCGAGGAGACCCAGTACTTC. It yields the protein CASSPGLAGGPEETQYF.

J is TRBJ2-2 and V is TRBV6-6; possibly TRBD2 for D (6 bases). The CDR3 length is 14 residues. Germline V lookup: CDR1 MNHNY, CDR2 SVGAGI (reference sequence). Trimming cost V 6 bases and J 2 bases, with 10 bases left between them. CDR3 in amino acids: CASRDYPNTGELFF. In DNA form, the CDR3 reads TGTGCCAGCAGGGACTACCCCAACACCGGGGAGCTGTTTTTT.

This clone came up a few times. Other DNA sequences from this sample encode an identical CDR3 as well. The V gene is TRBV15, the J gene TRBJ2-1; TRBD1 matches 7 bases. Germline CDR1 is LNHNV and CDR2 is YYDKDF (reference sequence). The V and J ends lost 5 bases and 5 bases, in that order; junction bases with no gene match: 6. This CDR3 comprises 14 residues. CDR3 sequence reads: CATSPRDRDNEQFF. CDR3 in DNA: TGTGCCACCAGCCCCCGGGACAGAGACAATGAGCAGTTCTTC.

CDR3 protein: CASRMSGGDREQYV. The CDR3 nucleotides are TGTGCCAGCAGGATGTCAGGGGGAGATCGAGAGCAGTACGTC. The rearrangement links TRBV28 to TRBJ2-7; 7 bases align to TRBD1. V trimming: 6 bases; J trimming: 7 bases; junction bases outside the gene matches: 12. Germline V lookup: CDR1 MDHEN, CDR2 SYDVKM. The CDR3 length is 14 residues.

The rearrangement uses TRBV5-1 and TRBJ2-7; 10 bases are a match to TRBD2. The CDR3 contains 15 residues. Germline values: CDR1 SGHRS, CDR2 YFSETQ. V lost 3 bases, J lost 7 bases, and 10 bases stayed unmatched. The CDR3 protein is CASSSGMVAGGEQYV. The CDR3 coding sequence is TGCGCCAGCAGCTCCGGAATGGTAGCGGGAGGAGAGCAGTACGTC.

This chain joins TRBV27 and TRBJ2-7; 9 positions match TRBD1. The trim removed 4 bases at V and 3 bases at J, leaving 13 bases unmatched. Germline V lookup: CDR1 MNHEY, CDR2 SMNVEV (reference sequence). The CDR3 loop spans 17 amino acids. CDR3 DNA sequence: TGTGCCAGCAGTTCCCGTTATGGACAGGGGAGTCGCTACGAGCAGTACGTC. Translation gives CASSSRYGQGSRYEQYV.

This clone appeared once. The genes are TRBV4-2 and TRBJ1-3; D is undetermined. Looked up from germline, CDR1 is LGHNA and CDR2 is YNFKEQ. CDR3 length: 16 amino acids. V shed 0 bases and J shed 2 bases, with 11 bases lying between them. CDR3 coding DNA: TGTGCCAGCAGCCAAGAATGGCAGCGGGCTGGAAACACCATATATTTT. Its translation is CASSQEWQRAGNTIYF.

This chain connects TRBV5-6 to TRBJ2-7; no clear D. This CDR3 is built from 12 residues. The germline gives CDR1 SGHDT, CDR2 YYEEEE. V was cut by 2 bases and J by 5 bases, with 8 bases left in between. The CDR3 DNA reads TGTGCCAGCAGCTTAAACTACGACGAGCAGTACTTC. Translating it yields CASSLNYDEQYF.

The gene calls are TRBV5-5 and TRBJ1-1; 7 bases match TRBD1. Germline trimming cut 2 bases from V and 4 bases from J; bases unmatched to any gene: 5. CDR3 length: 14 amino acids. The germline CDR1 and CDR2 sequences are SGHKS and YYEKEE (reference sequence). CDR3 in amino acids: CASSLGPGGTEAFF. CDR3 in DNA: TGTGCCAGCAGCTTAGGGCCAGGGGGCACTGAAGCTTTCTTT. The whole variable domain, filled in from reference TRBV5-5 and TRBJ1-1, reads DAGVTQSPTHLIKTRGQQVTLRCSPISGHKSVSWYQQVLGQGPQFIFQYYEKEERGRGNFPDRFSARQFPNYSSELNVNALLLGDSALYLCASSLGPGGTEAFFGQGTRLTVV.

DNA of the CDR3: TGTGCCAGCAGCGCCCGAACAGGGTTCCCCACTGAAGCTTTCTTT. It translates to CASSARTGFPTEAFF. This chain connects TRBV7-9 to TRBJ1-1, with D perhaps TRBD1 (6 bases). Germline loops: CDR1 SEHNR, CDR2 FQNEAQ (reference sequence). V was cut by 5 bases and J by 4 bases, with 17 bases left in between. This CDR3 contains 15 residues. Using reference TRBV7-9 and TRBJ1-1 for the parts outside the CDR3, the full variable domain is DTGVSQNPRHKITKRGQNVTFRCDPISEHNRLYWYRQTLGQGPEFLTYFQNEAQLEKSRLLSDRFSAERPKGSFSTLEIQRTEQGDSAMYLCASSARTGFPTEAFFGQGTRLTVV.

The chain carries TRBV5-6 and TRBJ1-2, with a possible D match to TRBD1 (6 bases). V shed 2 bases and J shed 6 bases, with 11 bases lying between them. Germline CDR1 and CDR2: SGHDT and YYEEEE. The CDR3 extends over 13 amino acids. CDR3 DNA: TGTGCCAGCAGCTTCCAAAACAGGGATGGCTACACCTTC. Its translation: CASSFQNRDGYTF.

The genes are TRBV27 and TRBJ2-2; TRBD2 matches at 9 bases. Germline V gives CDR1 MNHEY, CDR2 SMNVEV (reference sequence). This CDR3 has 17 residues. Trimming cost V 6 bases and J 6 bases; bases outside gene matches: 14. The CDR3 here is CASRLTTSGRIAGELFF. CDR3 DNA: TGTGCCAGCAGACTGACTACGAGCGGGAGGATTGCCGGGGAGCTGTTTTTT.